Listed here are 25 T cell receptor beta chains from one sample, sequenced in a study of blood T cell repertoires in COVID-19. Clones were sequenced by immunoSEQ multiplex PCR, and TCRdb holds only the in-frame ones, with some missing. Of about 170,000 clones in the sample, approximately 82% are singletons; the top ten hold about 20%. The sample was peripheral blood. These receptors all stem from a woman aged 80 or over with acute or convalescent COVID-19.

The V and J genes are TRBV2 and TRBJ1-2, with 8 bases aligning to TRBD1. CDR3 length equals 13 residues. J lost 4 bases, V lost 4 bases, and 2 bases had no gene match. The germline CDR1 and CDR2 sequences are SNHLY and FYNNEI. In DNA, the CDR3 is TGTGCCAGCAGTGGGACAGGGATCTATGGCTACACCTTC. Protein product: CASSGTGIYGYTF.

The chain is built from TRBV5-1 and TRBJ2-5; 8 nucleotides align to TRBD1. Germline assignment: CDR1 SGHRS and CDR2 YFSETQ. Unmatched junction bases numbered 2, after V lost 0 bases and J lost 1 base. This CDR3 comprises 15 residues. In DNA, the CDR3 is TGCGCCAGCAGCTTGGGGGGACAGGTCCAAGAGACCCAGTACTTC. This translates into CASSLGGQVQETQYF.

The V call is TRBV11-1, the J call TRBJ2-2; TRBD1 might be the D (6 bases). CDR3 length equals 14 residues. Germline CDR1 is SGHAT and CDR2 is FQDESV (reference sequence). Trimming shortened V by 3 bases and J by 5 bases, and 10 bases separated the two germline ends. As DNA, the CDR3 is TGTGCCAGCAGCTTGAAAGGGGGTACCGGGGAGCTGTTTTTT. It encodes CASSLKGGTGELFF. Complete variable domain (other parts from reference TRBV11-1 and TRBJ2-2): EAEVAQSPRYKITEKSQAVAFWCDPISGHATLYWYRQILGQGPELLVQFQDESVVDDSQLPKDRFSAERLKGVDSTLKIQPAELGDSAMYLCASSLKGGTGELFFGEGSRLTVL.

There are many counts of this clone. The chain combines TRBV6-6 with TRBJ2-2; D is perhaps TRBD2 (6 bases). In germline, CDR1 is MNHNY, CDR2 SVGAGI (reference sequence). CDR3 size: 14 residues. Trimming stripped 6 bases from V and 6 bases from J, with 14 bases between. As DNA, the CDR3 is TGTGCCAGCAGCCAAGCGGGCTCCGCCGGGGAGCTGTTTTTT. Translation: CASSQAGSAGELFF.

The CDR3 DNA follows: TGTGCCAGCAGCCTCGGACTAGCGGGAGTCTATGAGCAGTTCTTC. Translated, it gives CASSLGLAGVYEQFF. J is TRBJ2-1 and V is TRBV3-1 (or the pseudogene TRBV3-2); 13 bases line up with TRBD2. The CDR3 contains 15 residues. V was clipped by 4 bases and J by 8 bases; unmatched bases: 5. The germline V gene has CDR1 LGHDT and CDR2 YNNKEL (reference sequence).

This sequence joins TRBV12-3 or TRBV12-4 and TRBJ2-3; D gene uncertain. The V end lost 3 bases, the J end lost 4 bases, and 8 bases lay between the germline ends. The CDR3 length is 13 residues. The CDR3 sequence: CASSFQYPDTQYF. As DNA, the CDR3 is TGTGCCAGCAGTTTTCAGTATCCAGATACGCAGTATTTT.

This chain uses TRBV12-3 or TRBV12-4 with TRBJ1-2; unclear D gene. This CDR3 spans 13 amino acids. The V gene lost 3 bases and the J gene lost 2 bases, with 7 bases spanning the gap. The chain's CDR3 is CASSLRSNYGYTF. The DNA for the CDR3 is TGTGCCAGCAGTTTGCGGAGCAACTATGGCTACACCTTC.

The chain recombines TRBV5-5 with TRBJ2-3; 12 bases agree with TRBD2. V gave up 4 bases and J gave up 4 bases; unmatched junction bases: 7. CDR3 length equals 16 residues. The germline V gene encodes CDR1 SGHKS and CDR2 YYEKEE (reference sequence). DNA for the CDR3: TGTGCCAGCAGCCCCCTAGCGGGAGGGGGGCCAGATACGCAGTATTTT. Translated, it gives CASSPLAGGGPDTQYF.

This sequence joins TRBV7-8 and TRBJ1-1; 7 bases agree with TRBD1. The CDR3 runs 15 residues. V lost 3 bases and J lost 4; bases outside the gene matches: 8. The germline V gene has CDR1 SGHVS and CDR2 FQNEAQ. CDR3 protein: CASSFLQGGGTEAFF. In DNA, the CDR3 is TGTGCCAGCAGCTTCTTGCAGGGGGGAGGCACTGAAGCTTTCTTT.

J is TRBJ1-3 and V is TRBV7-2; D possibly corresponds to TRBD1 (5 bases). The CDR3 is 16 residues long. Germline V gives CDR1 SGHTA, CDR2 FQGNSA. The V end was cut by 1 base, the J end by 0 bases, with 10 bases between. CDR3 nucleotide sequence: TGTGCCAGCAGCTTAGAGCCAGGGCTCTCTGGAAACACCATATATTTT. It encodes CASSLEPGLSGNTIYF.

The CDR3 here is CASTGGDTEAFF. The DNA of the CDR3 is TGCGCCAGCACTGGGGGGGACACTGAAGCTTTCTTT. The chain combines TRBV10-1 with TRBJ1-1; TRBD1 is a possible D gene (5 bases). This CDR3 region has 12 residues. V was cut by 7 bases and J by 3 bases, with 9 bases left in between. The germline V gene encodes CDR1 WNHNN and CDR2 SYGVQD (reference sequence).

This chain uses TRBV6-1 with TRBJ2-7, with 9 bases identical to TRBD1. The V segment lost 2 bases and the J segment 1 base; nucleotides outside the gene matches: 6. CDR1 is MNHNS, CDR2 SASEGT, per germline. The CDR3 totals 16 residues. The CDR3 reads CASSELPGTGSYEQYF. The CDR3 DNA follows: TGTGCCAGCAGTGAACTTCCCGGGACAGGGTCCTACGAGCAGTACTTC.

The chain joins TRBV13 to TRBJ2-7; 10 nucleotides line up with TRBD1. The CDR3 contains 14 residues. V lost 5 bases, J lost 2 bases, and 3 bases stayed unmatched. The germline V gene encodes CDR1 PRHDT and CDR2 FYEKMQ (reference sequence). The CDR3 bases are TGTGCCAGCAGCGCCGGACAGGGGGCCTACGAGCAGTACTTC. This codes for CASSAGQGAYEQYF.

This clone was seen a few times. The CDR3 sequence is CASSQVPGSTEAFF. CDR3 sequence (DNA): TGCGCCAGCAGCCAAGTTCCCGGGAGCACTGAAGCTTTCTTT. The chain has TRBV4-3 and TRBJ1-1; D remains unclear. Germline V gene sequence: CDR1 LGHNA, CDR2 YSLEER. Trimming removed 1 base from V and 4 bases from J, with 10 bases in between. This CDR3 is 14 amino acids long.

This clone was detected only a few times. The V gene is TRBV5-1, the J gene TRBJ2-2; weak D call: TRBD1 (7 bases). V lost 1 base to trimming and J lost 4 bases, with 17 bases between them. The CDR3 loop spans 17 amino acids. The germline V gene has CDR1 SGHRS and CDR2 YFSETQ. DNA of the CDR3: TGCGCCAGCAGCTTGCGCGGGGACAGCCGCGGCACCGGGGAGCTGTTTTTT. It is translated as CASSLRGDSRGTGELFF.

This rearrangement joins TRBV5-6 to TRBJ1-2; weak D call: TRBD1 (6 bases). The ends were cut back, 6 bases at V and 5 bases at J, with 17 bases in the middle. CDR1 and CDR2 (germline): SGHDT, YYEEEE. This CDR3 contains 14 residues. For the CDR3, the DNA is TGTGCCAGCACAGCCAGCGACAGGTTTTATGGCTACACCTTC. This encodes CASTASDRFYGYTF. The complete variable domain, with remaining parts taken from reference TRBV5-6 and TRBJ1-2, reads DAGVTQSPTHLIKTRGQQVTLRCSPKSGHDTVSWYQQALGQGPQFIFQYYEEEERQRGNFPDRFSGHQFPNYSSELNVNALLLGDSALYLCASTASDRFYGYTFGSGTRLTVV.

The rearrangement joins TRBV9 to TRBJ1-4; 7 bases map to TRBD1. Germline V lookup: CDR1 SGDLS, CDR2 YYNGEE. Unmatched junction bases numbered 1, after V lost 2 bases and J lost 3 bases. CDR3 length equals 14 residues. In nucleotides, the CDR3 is TGTGCCAGCAGCGTCGGGACAGCTAATGAAAAACTGTTTTTT. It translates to CASSVGTANEKLFF.

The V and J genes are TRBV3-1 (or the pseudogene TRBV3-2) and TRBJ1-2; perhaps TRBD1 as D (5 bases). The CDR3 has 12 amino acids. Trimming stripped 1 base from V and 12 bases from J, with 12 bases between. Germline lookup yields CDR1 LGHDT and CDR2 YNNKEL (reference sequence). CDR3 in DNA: TGTGCCAGCAGCCAAGGGGGCAGGGAGGACACCTTC. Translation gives CASSQGGREDTF.

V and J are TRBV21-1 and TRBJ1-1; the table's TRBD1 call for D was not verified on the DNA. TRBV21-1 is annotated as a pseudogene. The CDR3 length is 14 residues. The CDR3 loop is CDRRTGHMNTEAFF. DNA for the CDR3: TGTGACAGGAGGACAGGGCACATGAACACTGAAGCTTTCTTT.

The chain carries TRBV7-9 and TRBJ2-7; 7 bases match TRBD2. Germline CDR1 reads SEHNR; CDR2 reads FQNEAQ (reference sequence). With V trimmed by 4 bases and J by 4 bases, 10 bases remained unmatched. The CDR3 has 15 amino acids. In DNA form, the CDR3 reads TGTGCCAGCAGCTCTCGGGGGGAGGGCAAATACGAGCAGTACTTC. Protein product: CASSSRGEGKYEQYF.

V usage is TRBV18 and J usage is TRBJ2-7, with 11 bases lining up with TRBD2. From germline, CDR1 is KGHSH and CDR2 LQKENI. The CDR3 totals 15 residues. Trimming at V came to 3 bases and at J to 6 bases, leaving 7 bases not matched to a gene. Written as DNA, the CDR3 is TGTGCCAGCTCACCTGTACTAGCGGGAGTGGGCGAGCAGTACTTC. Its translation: CASSPVLAGVGEQYF.

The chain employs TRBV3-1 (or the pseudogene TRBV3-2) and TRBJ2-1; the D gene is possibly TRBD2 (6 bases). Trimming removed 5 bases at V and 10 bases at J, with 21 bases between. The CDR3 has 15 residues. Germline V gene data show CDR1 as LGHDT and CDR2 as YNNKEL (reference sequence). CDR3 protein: CASSYHSGRGGEQFF. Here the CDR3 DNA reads TGTGCCAGCAGCTACCATAGCGGCCGCGGCGGGGAGCAGTTCTTC.

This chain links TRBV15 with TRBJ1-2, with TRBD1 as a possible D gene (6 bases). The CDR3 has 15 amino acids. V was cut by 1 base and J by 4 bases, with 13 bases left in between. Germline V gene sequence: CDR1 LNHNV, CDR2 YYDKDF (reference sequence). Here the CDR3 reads CATSRGGRGSYGYTF. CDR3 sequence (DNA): TGTGCCACCAGCAGAGGAGGCAGGGGCTCCTATGGCTACACCTTC.

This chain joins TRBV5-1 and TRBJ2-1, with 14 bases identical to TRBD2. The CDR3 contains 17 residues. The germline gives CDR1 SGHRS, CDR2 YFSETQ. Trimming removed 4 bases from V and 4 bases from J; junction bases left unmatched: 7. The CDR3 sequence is CASSQTSGRAEYNEQFF. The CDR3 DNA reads TGCGCCAGCAGCCAGACTAGCGGGAGGGCTGAGTACAATGAGCAGTTCTTC.

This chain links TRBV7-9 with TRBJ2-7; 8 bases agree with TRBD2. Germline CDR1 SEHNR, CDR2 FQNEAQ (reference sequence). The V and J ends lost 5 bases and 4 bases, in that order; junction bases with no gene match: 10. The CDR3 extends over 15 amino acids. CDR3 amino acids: CASSAASGRTYEQYF. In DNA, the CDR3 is TGTGCCAGCAGCGCCGCTAGCGGGCGAACATACGAGCAGTACTTC.